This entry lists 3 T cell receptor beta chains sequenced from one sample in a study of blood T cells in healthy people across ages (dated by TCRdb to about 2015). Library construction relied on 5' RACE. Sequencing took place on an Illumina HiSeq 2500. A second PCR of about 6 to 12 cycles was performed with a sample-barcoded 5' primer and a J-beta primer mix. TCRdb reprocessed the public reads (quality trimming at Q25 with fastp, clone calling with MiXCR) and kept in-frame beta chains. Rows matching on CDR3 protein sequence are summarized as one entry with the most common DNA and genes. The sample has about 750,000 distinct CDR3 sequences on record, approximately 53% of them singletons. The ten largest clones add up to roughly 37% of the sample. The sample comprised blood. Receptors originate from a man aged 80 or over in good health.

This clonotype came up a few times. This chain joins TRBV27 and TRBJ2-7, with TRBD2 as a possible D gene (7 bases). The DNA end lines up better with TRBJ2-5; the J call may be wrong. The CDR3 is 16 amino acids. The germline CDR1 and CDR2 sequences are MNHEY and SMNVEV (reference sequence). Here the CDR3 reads CASSALLGGGGETQYF. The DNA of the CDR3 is TGTGCCAGCAGTGCCCTGCTAGGGGGGGGGGGAGAGACCCAGTACTTC.

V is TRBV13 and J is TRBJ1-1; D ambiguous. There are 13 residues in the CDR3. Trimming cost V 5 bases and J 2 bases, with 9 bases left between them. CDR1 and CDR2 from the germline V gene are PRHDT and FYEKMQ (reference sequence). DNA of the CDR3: TGTGCCAGCAGCACAACAAAAAACACTGAAGCTTTCTTT. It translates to CASSTTKNTEAFF.

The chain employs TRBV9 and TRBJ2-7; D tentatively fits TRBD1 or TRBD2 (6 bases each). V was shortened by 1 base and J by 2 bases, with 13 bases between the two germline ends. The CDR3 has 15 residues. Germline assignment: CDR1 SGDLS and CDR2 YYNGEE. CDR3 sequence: CASSVTEGGPYEQYF. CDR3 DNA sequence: TGTGCCAGCAGCGTAACGGAGGGGGGCCCCTACGAGCAGTACTTC.